A single sample gave rise to the 32 T cell receptor beta chains below, sequenced in a study of blood T cell repertoires in COVID-19. TCRdb keeps only in-frame clones here, not all; method: immunoSEQ multiplex PCR. The repertoire holds over 60,000 clones, with about 88% as singletons. Sequences were obtained from peripheral blood. All receptors come from a woman of 80 years or more with active or convalescent COVID-19.

In its sample, this clone was seen once. V gene TRBV28 combines with J gene TRBJ1-5; D not resolved. The CDR3 consists of 15 residues. Trimming cost V 2 bases and J 0 bases, with 8 bases left between them. In germline, CDR1 is MDHEN, CDR2 SYDVKM. The CDR3 DNA reads as TGTGCCAGCAGTTTAGCGGCGGGTAGCAATCAGCCCCAGCATTTT. Its translation is CASSLAAGSNQPQHF.

This clone has just one count. V and J are TRBV6-5 and TRBJ1-3; D unclear. V was trimmed by 6 bases and J by 4 bases, leaving 13 bases between them. CDR3 size: 14 residues. Per germline, CDR1 MNHEY and CDR2 SVGAGI. DNA of the CDR3: TGTGCCAGCAGCCCAAACATACAGGGAAACACCATATATTTT. It encodes CASSPNIQGNTIYF.

This clone was seen more than once but under ten times. CDR3 in amino acids: CASSPSAGTFQPQHF. In nucleotides, the CDR3 is TGTGCCAGCAGCCCCAGCGCGGGTACTTTTCAGCCCCAGCATTTT. V usage is TRBV3-1 (or the pseudogene TRBV3-2) and J usage is TRBJ1-5; D remains unclear. This CDR3 comprises 15 residues. Trimming removed 4 bases at V and 6 bases at J, with 16 bases between. From germline, CDR1 is LGHDT and CDR2 YNNKEL (reference sequence).

V and J are TRBV28 and TRBJ1-2; TRBD1 matches at 7 bases. This CDR3 has 12 amino acids. The V and J ends lost 10 bases and 4 bases, in that order; junction bases with no gene match: 6. Per germline, CDR1 MDHEN and CDR2 SYDVKM. The CDR3 nucleotides are TGTGCCATAAACGCAGGGGGCTATGGCTACACCTTC. It encodes CAINAGGYGYTF.

The chain is built from TRBV5-1 and TRBJ2-1; 8 bases are a match to TRBD1. V trimming: 1 base; J trimming: 6 bases; junction bases outside the gene matches: 6. Looked up from germline, CDR1 is SGHRS and CDR2 is YFSETQ. The CDR3 contains 15 residues. DNA of the CDR3: TGCGCCAGCAGCTTGACGGCAGGGGGCTTCAATGAGCAGTTCTTC. Protein product: CASSLTAGGFNEQFF.

The count of this clone is one. The DNA for the CDR3 is TGTGCCAGCATTAATTCGTACAATCAGCCCCAGCATTTT. Amino acid sequence: CASINSYNQPQHF. The chain joins TRBV28 to TRBJ1-5; no clear D gene. CDR1 and CDR2 (germline): MDHEN, SYDVKM. CDR3 length: 13 residues. Trimming pared 7 bases from V and 3 bases from J, leaving 10 bases between.

The chain combines TRBV6-2 or TRBV6-3 with TRBJ2-3; unclear D gene. V lost 6 bases to trimming and J lost 1 base, with 14 bases between them. Germline loops: CDR1 MNHEY, CDR2 SVGEGT. The CDR3 sequence is 15 residues long. The CDR3 spells CASSPGFPRTDTQYF. CDR3 nucleotide sequence: TGTGCCAGCAGCCCCGGTTTTCCCCGCACAGATACGCAGTATTTT.

V is TRBV27 and J is TRBJ2-5; a possible D gene is TRBD1 (6 bases). Trimming removed 5 bases at V and 1 base at J, with 11 bases between. The CDR3 totals 14 residues. Germline V gene sequence: CDR1 MNHEY, CDR2 SMNVEV (reference sequence). Here the CDR3 reads CASSPTGGQETQYF. The CDR3 DNA is TGTGCCAGCAGTCCGACAGGCGGCCAAGAGACCCAGTACTTC.

The chain combines TRBV7-9 with TRBJ1-2, with TRBD1 matching over 8 bases. Germline V gene sequence: CDR1 SEHNR, CDR2 FQNEAQ (reference sequence). The CDR3 totals 13 residues. Trimming at V came to 6 bases and at J to 7 bases, leaving 7 bases not matched to a gene. The CDR3 DNA sequence: TGTGCCAGCAGTCTACAGGGGGGTAGTGGCTACACCTTC. Encoded protein: CASSLQGGSGYTF.

The chain links TRBV3-1 (or the pseudogene TRBV3-2) to TRBJ2-3, with 7 bases fitting TRBD1. This CDR3 region has 18 residues. J was trimmed by 2 bases and V by 4 bases; bases with no gene match: 15. The germline gives CDR1 LGHDT, CDR2 YNNKEL (reference sequence). This chain's CDR3 is CASSLGQKVSRITDTQYF. The DNA of the CDR3 is TGTGCCAGCAGCCTGGGACAGAAAGTTTCCCGAATCACAGATACGCAGTATTTT.

CDR3 DNA: TGTGCCAGCAGCTTAGGAAGCGCAGGGGGCCGGCATAGCAATCAGCCCCAGCATTTT. Translating gives CASSLGSAGGRHSNQPQHF. The chain employs TRBV7-9 and TRBJ1-5; 8 bases are shared with TRBD1. Germline V CDR1 and CDR2: SEHNR, FQNEAQ (reference sequence). There are 19 residues in the CDR3. V dropped 1 base and J dropped 0; count of bases not matched to a gene: 11.

The chain employs TRBV5-4 and TRBJ2-7; 7 bases agree with TRBD1. Germline lookup yields CDR1 SGHNT and CDR2 YYREEE (reference sequence). Trimming removed 1 base from V and 5 bases from J; junction bases left unmatched: 3. The CDR3 runs to 13 residues. The CDR3 DNA reads as TGTGCCAGCAGCTTGTTTGACAGGGACGAGCAGTACTTC. Translating it yields CASSLFDRDEQYF.

CDR3 amino acids: CASSPGTGVRNFYGYTF. The CDR3 nucleotides read TGTGCCAGTAGTCCCGGGACAGGGGTTAGAAACTTCTATGGCTACACCTTC. J is TRBJ1-2 and V is TRBV19, with 10 positions matching TRBD1. The CDR3 contains 17 residues. Per the germline V gene, CDR1 is LNHDA and CDR2 is SQIVND (reference sequence). Trimming cost V 5 bases and J 4 bases; bases outside gene matches: 13.

CDR3 DNA sequence: TGTGCCACCAGTGATTTGCGACAGGGCCAAGAGACCCAGTACTTC. It translates to CATSDLRQGQETQYF. This sequence joins TRBV24-1 and TRBJ2-5; TRBD1 matches 7 bases. Germline loops: CDR1 KGHDR, CDR2 SFDVKD. This CDR3 comprises 15 residues. With 0 bases clipped from V and 1 base from J, the junction kept 1 base outside the gene matches.

The CDR3 region has the DNA TGTGCCAGCAGTCAAAGGAGATACAATGAGCAGTTCTTC. The encoded protein is CASSQRRYNEQFF. The chain employs TRBV27 and TRBJ2-1, with D unresolved. Trimming pared 5 bases from V and 4 bases from J, leaving 9 bases between. Germline V gene sequence: CDR1 MNHEY, CDR2 SMNVEV (reference sequence). This CDR3 has 13 residues.

The J gene is TRBJ2-7, the V gene TRBV7-9, with 8 nucleotides matching TRBD2. Germline V lookup: CDR1 SEHNR, CDR2 FQNEAQ (reference sequence). V lost 5 bases and J lost 6; bases outside the gene matches: 0. CDR3 length: 11 residues. In nucleotides, the CDR3 is TGTGCCAGCAGCGCGGGGGGCGAGCAGTACTTC. Its translation: CASSAGGEQYF.

CDR3 nucleotide sequence: TGTGCCAGCAGCTTAGCGGGGGGGCTTGGAGATACGCAGTATTTT. This codes for CASSLAGGLGDTQYF. V gene TRBV7-8 combines with J gene TRBJ2-3, with D maybe TRBD2 (7 bases). Germline V gene lookup returns CDR1 SGHVS and CDR2 FQNEAQ. The CDR3 covers 15 residues. The V gene lost 0 bases and the J gene lost 5 bases, with 12 bases spanning the gap.

The J gene is TRBJ2-7, the V gene TRBV30, with 11 nucleotides matching TRBD2. Trimming removed 3 bases from V and 0 bases from J; junction bases left unmatched: 7. The germline V gene has CDR1 GTSNPN and CDR2 SVGIG (reference sequence). CDR3 length: 16 amino acids. The CDR3 region has the DNA TGTGCCTGGAGGGATCTAGCGGGGGGCAACTCCTACGAGCAGTACTTC. Translated, it gives CAWRDLAGGNSYEQYF.

The CDR3 DNA reads as TGCGCCAGCAGTCTTACAGGCCTCCCCCAAGAGACCCAGTACTTC. This encodes CASSLTGLPQETQYF. The V call is TRBV5-1, the J call TRBJ2-5; maybe TRBD1 (5 bases). V was pared by 5 bases and J by 1 base, with 15 bases between. The CDR3 loop spans 15 amino acids. CDR1 is SGHRS and CDR2 is YFSETQ in the germline V gene. Based on the CDR3 plus reference TRBV5-1 and TRBJ2-5, the full variable domain is KAGVTQTPRYLIKTRGQQVTLSCSPISGHRSVSWYQQTPGQGLQFLFEYFSETQRNKGNFPGRFSGRQFSNSRSEMNVSTLELGDSALYLCASSLTGLPQETQYFGPGTRLLVL.

The chain employs TRBV5-1 and TRBJ1-5; 9 bases fit TRBD1. CDR1 and CDR2 from the germline V gene are SGHRS and YFSETQ. The trim removed 3 bases at V and 7 bases at J, leaving 5 bases unmatched. This CDR3 has 14 residues. CDR3 DNA: TGCGCCAGCAGCTGGATGGGACAGGGCCAGCCCCAGCATTTT. Translated: CASSWMGQGQPQHF.

The V and J genes are TRBV4-1 and TRBJ1-1; 8 positions agree with TRBD1. The junction had 11 bases not matched to a gene; V was cut back by 4 bases and J by 10 bases. CDR1 and CDR2 (germline): MGHRA, YSYEKL. The CDR3 extends over 14 amino acids. CDR3 nucleotide sequence: TGCGCCAGCAGCCGGGTCGGACAGGGTAGACTAGCTTTCTTT. Amino acids: CASSRVGQGRLAFF.

Here the CDR3 DNA reads TGTGCCAGCAGTTTATCTTCTGGCTACACCTTC. Translated, it gives CASSLSSGYTF. The chain combines TRBV12-3 or TRBV12-4 with TRBJ1-2; the D is unclear. The length of the CDR3 is 11 residues. Trimming pared 2 bases from V and 7 bases from J, leaving 5 bases between.

The V and J genes are TRBV5-4 and TRBJ1-4; D is undetermined. Germline CDR1 reads SGHNT; CDR2 reads YYREEE (reference sequence). CDR3 size: 14 residues. V dropped 2 bases and J dropped 8 bases, with 13 bases sitting between them. The CDR3 spells CASSLSGEVEKLFF. In DNA, the CDR3 is TGTGCCAGCAGCTTATCTGGGGAGGTAGAAAAACTGTTTTTT.

V and J are TRBV4-1 and TRBJ1-6; 7 bases fit TRBD1. The CDR3 is 18 amino acids. J was trimmed by 4 bases and V by 4 bases; bases with no gene match: 13. Germline V gene data show CDR1 as MGHRA and CDR2 as YSYEKL. The CDR3 sequence is CASSRQGRILPYNSPLHF. In DNA, the CDR3 is TGCGCCAGCAGCCGACAGGGCCGGATCCTACCATATAATTCACCCCTCCACTTT.

The chain carries TRBV5-8 and TRBJ2-5; perhaps TRBD1 as D (6 bases). The V gene's germline CDR1 is SGHTS and CDR2 YDEGEE. V gave up 4 bases and J gave up 7 bases, with 20 bases separating them. This CDR3 spans 15 amino acids. CDR3 nucleotide sequence: TGTGCCAGCAGCCCCGGACAGTGGCGATTCGGGACCCAGTACTTC. The encoded protein is CASSPGQWRFGTQYF.

The V and J genes are TRBV4-2 and TRBJ1-1; TRBD1 matches 7 bases. V lost 3 bases to trimming and J lost 4 bases; unmatched junction nucleotides: 2. The CDR3 covers 13 residues. CDR1 LGHNA and CDR2 YNFKEQ come from the germline V gene. Here the CDR3 reads CASSHTGATEAFF. CDR3 DNA sequence: TGTGCCAGCAGCCACACAGGGGCCACTGAAGCTTTCTTT.

The J gene is TRBJ2-1, the V gene TRBV4-2, with TRBD2 matching 12 bases. The germline CDR1 and CDR2 sequences are LGHNA and YNFKEQ. The CDR3 extends over 16 amino acids. After removal of 6 bases from V and 0 bases from J, the junction contained 3 bases not matched to a gene. CDR3 DNA: TGTGCCAGCAGTGTGACTAGCGGGAGCTCCTACAATGAGCAGTTCTTC. This sequence encodes CASSVTSGSSYNEQFF.

CDR3 amino acids: CASSPLQGSSYEQYF. In nucleotides, the CDR3 is TGTGCCAGCTCTCCATTGCAGGGGTCCTCCTACGAGCAGTACTTC. The J gene is TRBJ2-7, the V gene TRBV18; maybe TRBD1 (6 bases). This CDR3 is 15 amino acids long. The V gene lost 6 bases and the J gene lost 0 bases, with 15 bases spanning the gap. Germline V gives CDR1 KGHSH, CDR2 LQKENI.

V and J are TRBV30 and TRBJ1-1, with a weak D call TRBD1 (5 bases). The CDR3 runs 12 residues. V was pared by 4 bases and J by 6 bases, with 12 bases between. CDR1 GTSNPN and CDR2 SVGIG come from the germline V gene (reference sequence). The CDR3 DNA sequence: TGTGCCTGGAACCCGGACAAGTCTGAAGCTTTCTTT. It codes for CAWNPDKSEAFF.

The V and J genes are TRBV5-8 and TRBJ2-5, with D possibly being TRBD1 (7 bases). Per the germline V gene, CDR1 is SGHTS and CDR2 is YDEGEE. The CDR3 runs 14 residues. Between the trimmed V and J ends, which lost 2 bases and 5 bases, there was a span of 13 bases. DNA for the CDR3: TGTGCCAGCAGCTTCCAGGGGGGCTGGGAGACCCAGTACTTC. Encoded protein: CASSFQGGWETQYF.

As DNA, the CDR3 is TGTGCCAGGGACAGTCCCTCTGGAAACACCATATATTTT. Amino acids: CARDSPSGNTIYF. The chain couples TRBV30 to TRBJ1-3; 7 bases align to TRBD1. Germline V gene sequence: CDR1 GTSNPN, CDR2 SVGIG (reference sequence). Losses at the gene ends were 8 bases for V and 0 bases for J; bases not matched to a gene: 4. The CDR3 totals 13 residues.

The chain joins TRBV6-5 to TRBJ1-2, with TRBD1 identical over 10 bases. Germline V gene data show CDR1 as MNHEY and CDR2 as SVGAGI. The V segment lost 6 bases and the J segment 8 bases; nucleotides outside the gene matches: 6. The CDR3 contains 13 residues. The CDR3 loop is CASSGDRGLGYTF. Written as DNA, the CDR3 is TGTGCCAGCAGCGGGGACAGGGGACTGGGCTACACCTTC.